The present TCR beta chain was sequenced within a study of shared clonotypes between healthy human individuals. With respect to this clone: Its specificity is unknown.

The method was immunoSEQ multiplex PCR; TCRdb's version includes in-frame clones alone and lacks a portion of them. The repertoire has approximately 840,000 clones, 90% to 97% of them found once; the top ten carry less than 0.3%. Cells designated naive CD8 were CD45RO-negative and were positively selected for CCR7, with terminally differentiated effector memory CD45RA+ cells excluded. All donors were healthy HIV-negative adults lacking recent acute infections or vaccinations. The length of the CDR3 is 14 residues. The V gene's germline CDR1 is SGHAT and CDR2 FQDESV (reference sequence). V dropped 0 bases and J dropped 6; count of bases not matched to a gene: 2. Study outcomes and limitations: Non-shared clonotypes were found to have lower generation probabilities than the clonotypes that were shared by all four of the sorted-subset donors.

V and J are TRBV11-1 and TRBJ2-4; 7 bases match TRBD2. The sequencing input was naive CD8+ T cells sorted from blood. The clonotype was recovered from a man aged 25-45 years in good health. The CDR3 protein is CASSLAGGLNIQYF. In DNA, the CDR3 is TGTGCCAGCAGCTTAGCGGGAGGGTTAAACATTCAGTACTTC.